The source of this T cell receptor beta chain is a study of cytomegalovirus exposure and HLA in healthy donors. About the study: A prior analysis found fewer than 120 million unique TCR beta sequences from 150 million to 200 million T cells.

With 60 Vbeta and 13 Jbeta primers, the PCR was carried out. Method: immunoSEQ multiplex PCR; TCRdb's copy keeps in-frame clones and lacks some. This sample carries approximately 67,000 clones, 68% of them seen once, and the ten largest clones take about 1.9%. Germline-derived CDR1 and CDR2 are SGHNT and YENEEA. This CDR3 has 14 residues. With 1 base removed from V and 5 bases from J, the gap between germline ends came to 11 bases. This sequence was found in a woman aged 25 to 39 in good health and CMV-seronegative. Sequencing was carried out using PBMCs. V usage is TRBV11-3 and J usage is TRBJ2-5; tentatively, D is TRBD2 (7 bases). The CDR3 reads CASSLGRGLETQYF. CDR3 DNA sequence: TGTGCCAGCAGCTTAGGGCGGGGGCTGGAGACCCAGTACTTC.